This T cell receptor (beta chain) derives from a study of CD8+CD57+ T cells in acquired aplastic anemia. Profiling of TCR beta VDJ combinations and CDR3 sequences used genomic DNA as template. TCRdb reprocessed the reads via MiXCR and lists one record per CDR3 protein. The top ten hold around 8% of the sample, which has 250,000 to 350,000 distinct CDR3 sequences, around 60% seen once. Trimming removed 0 bases from V and 1 base from J, with 6 bases in between. Germline values: CDR1 KGHSH, CDR2 LQKENI. CDR3 length equals 15 residues. This clonotype was detected only a few times. The sequenced material came from sorted CD4+, CD8+, or CD8+CD57+ T cells (not recorded which) from PBMCs. The V gene is TRBV18, the J gene TRBJ2-2; D uncertain. The receptor's source is a human donor with severe aplastic anemia or a healthy control (not recorded which). CDR3 protein: CASSPPYGNTGELFF. The CDR3 nucleotides are TGTGCCAGCTCACCACCGTATGGGAACACCGGGGAGCTGTTTTTT.